One T cell receptor (beta chain) is described in this entry. These data originate in a study of technical replicates of blood from a handful of donors. The protocol was immunoSEQ multiplex PCR, while the TCRdb copy is restricted to in-frame clones and leaves out a portion. Seen here are approximately 88,000 clones, 94% observed once, and the top ten hold more than 0.2%. V shed 4 bases, J shed 7 bases, and the junction held 5 bases outside the gene matches. Germline-derived CDR1 and CDR2 are SGHRS and YFSETQ. This CDR3 region has 15 residues. The sequence derives from a human donor in good health. The sample comprised T cells isolated from PBMCs. J is TRBJ2-2 and V is TRBV5-1, with 12 nucleotides matching TRBD2. The CDR3 bases are TGCGCCAGCAGCGGGGGACTAGCGGGTTACGGGGAGCTGTTTTTT. It specifies CASSGGLAGYGELFF.